This TCR beta chain was profiled in a study of T cells in localized non-small cell lung cancer. Study results and caveats: A median of around 60 clones ranked among the top 100 in tumor appeared in adjacent lung.

Concerning this clone itself: Antigen specificity is unknown.

Method: immunoSEQ multiplex PCR; TCRdb's copy keeps in-frame clones and lacks some. The table records roughly 26,000 clones, approximately 81% of them present only once. This CDR3 has 14 amino acids. Germline V gene lookup returns CDR1 MNHNS and CDR2 SASEGT. The ends were cut back, 4 bases at V and 0 bases at J, with 10 bases in the middle. The sequenced sample was peripheral blood, obtained before any cancer treatment. The rearrangement joins TRBV6-1 to TRBJ2-7; D not resolved. The source of this sequence is a man aged 35 to 69 with stage III squamous cell lung carcinoma. The CDR3 region is CASSGPRSSYEQYF. DNA for the CDR3: TGTGCCAGCAGTGGACCTCGAAGCTCCTACGAGCAGTACTTC.